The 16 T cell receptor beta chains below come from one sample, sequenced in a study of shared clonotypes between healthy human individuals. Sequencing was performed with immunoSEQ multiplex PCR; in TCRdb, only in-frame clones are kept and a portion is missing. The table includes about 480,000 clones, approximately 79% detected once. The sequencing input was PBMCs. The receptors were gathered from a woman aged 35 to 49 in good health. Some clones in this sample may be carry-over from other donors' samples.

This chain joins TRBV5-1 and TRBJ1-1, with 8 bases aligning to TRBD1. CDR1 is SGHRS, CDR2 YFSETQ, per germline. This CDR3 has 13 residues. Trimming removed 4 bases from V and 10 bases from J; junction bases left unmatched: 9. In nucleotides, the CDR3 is TGCGCCAGCAGCAGGGGGACAGGTGAGCGAGCTTTCTTT. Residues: CASSRGTGERAFF.

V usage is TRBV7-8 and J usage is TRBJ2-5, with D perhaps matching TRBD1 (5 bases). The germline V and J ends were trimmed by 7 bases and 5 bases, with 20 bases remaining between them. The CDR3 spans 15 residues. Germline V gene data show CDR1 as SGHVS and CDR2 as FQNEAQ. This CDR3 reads CASTQTAAGWETQYF. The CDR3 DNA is TGTGCCAGCACCCAAACTGCAGCAGGGTGGGAGACCCAGTACTTC.

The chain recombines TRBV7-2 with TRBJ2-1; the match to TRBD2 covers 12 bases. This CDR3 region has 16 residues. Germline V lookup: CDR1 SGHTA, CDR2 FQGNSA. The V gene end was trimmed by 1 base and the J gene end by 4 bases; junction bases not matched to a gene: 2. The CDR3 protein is CASSLDGTSGYNEQFF. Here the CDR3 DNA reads TGTGCCAGCAGCTTAGACGGGACTAGCGGGTACAATGAGCAGTTCTTC.

The CDR3 coding sequence is TGCGCCAGCAGCCCAGGGGGCCAGGGGGCGCGGGGAAAACTGTTTTTT. Translating gives CASSPGGQGARGKLFF. The genes are TRBV5-1 and TRBJ1-4, with TRBD1 matching over 8 bases. CDR3 length equals 16 residues. From germline, CDR1 is SGHRS and CDR2 YFSETQ. V gave up 4 bases and J gave up 10 bases; unmatched junction bases: 15.

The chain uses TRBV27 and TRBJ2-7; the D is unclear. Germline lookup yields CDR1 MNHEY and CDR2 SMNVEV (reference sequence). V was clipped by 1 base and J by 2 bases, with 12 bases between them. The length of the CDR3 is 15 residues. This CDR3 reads CASSLLMASTYEQYF. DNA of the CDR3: TGTGCCAGCAGTTTATTAATGGCCTCGACCTACGAGCAGTACTTC.

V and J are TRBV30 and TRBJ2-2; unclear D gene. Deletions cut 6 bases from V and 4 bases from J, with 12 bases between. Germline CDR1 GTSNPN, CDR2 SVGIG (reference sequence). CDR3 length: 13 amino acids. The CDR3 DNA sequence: TGTGCCTGCCTCTGGGGTGGCACCGGGGAGCTGTTTTTT. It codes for CACLWGGTGELFF.

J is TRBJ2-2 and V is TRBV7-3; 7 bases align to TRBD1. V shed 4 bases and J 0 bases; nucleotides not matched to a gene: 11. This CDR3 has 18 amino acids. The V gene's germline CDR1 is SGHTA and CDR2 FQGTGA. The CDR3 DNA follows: TGTGCCAGCAGCTCGCCGGACAGGAGCAAATCGAACACCGGGGAGCTGTTTTTT. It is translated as CASSSPDRSKSNTGELFF. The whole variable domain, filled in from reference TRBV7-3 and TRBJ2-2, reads GAGVSQTPSNKVTEKGKYVELRCDPISGHTALYWYRQSLGQGPEFLIYFQGTGAADDSGLPNDRFFAVRPEGSVSTLKIQRTERGDSAVYLCASSSPDRSKSNTGELFFGEGSRLTVL.

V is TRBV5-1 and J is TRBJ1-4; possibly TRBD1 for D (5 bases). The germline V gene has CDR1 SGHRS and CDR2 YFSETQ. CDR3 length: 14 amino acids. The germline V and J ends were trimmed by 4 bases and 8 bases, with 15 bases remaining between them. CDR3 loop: CASSPGQGREKLFF. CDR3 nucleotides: TGCGCCAGCAGCCCCGGACAAGGCAGAGAAAAACTGTTTTTT.

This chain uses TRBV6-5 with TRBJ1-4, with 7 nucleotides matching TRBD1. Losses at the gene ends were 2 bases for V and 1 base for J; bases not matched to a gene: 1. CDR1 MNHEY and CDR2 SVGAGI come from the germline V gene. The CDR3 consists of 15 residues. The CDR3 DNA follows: TGTGCCAGCAGTTACAACAGGGGAACTAATGAAAAACTGTTTTTT. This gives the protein CASSYNRGTNEKLFF.

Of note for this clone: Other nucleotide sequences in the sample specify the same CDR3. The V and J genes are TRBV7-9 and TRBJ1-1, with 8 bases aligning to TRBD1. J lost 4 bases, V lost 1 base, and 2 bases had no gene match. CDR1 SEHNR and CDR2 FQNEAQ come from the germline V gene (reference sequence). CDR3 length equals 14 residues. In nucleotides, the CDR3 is TGTGCCAGCAGCTTAGTTCAGGGGGCCACTGAAGCTTTCTTT. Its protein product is CASSLVQGATEAFF.

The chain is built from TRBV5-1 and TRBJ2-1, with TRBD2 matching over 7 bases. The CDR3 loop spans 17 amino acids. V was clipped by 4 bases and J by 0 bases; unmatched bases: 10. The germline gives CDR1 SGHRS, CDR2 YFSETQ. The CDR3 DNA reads TGCGCCAGCAGCCAAGGGAGCGGGGTAAGCTCCTACAATGAGCAGTTCTTC. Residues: CASSQGSGVSSYNEQFF.

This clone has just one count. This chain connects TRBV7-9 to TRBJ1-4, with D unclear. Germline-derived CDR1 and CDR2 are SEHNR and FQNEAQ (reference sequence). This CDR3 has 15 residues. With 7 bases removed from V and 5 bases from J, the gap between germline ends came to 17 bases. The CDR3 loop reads CASTQGSILNEKLFF. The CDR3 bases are TGTGCCAGCACCCAAGGCTCGATCCTAAATGAAAAACTGTTTTTT.

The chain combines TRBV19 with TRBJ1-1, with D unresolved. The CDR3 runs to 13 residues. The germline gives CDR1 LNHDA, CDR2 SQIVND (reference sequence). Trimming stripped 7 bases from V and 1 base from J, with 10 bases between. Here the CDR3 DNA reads TGTGCCAGTACCCCGGGAGGGAACACTGAAGCTTTCTTT. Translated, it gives CASTPGGNTEAFF.

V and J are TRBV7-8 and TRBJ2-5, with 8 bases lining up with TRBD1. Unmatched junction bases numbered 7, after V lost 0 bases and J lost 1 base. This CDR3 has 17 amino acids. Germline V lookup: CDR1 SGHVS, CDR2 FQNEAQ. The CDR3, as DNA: TGTGCCAGCAGCTTAGCGCTCGGACAGGGAGGCCAAGAGACCCAGTACTTC. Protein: CASSLALGQGGQETQYF.

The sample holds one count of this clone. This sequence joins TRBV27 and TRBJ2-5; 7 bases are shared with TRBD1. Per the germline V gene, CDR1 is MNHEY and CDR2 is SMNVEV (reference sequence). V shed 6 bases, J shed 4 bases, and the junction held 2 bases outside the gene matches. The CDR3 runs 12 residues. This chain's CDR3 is CASRTGIETQYF. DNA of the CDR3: TGTGCCAGCAGGACAGGGATAGAGACCCAGTACTTC.

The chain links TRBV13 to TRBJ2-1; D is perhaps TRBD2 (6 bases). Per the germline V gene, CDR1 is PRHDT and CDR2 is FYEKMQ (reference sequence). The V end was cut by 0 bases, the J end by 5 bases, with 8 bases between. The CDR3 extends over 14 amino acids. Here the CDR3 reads CASSLGRRDNEQFF. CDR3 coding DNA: TGTGCCAGCAGCTTAGGGCGGAGGGACAATGAGCAGTTCTTC.